The next 5 T cell receptor beta chains were all read from a single sample in a study of a mutant IDH1 vaccine in newly diagnosed glioma (dated by TCRdb to 2020 to 2022). Libraries came from the immunoSEQ multiplex PCR assay. As stored in TCRdb, this immuneACCESS dataset retains in-frame rearrangements with V and J assigned. A fraction of the clones does not appear; measured against another copy, unresolved V genes explain less than half of the discrepancy, and the remainder lacks a known reason. This sample gives over 95,000 clones in total; under 90% of them show up just once. Clones ranked in the top ten supply roughly 0.57% of the sample. Their antigens remain unidentified. Read against the paper, the sample's time point label means: week 11, during vaccination. Each vaccine dose, consisting of 300 ug of a 20-mer mutant IDH1 peptide in Montanide, was administered subcutaneously with topical imiquimod.

This sample comprised PBMCs, obtained from a glioma patient whose treatment included an IDH1 peptide vaccine. The origin of the receptors is a woman in her 50s with glioma.

J is TRBJ2-7 and V is TRBV15, with a tentative D call TRBD2 (5 bases). V was shortened by 0 bases and J by 3 bases, with 9 bases between the two germline ends. CDR3 size: 14 residues. Germline V CDR1 and CDR2: LNHNV, YYDKDF (reference sequence). The CDR3 spells CATSRDLGSYEQYF. The CDR3 DNA is TGTGCCACCAGCAGAGATCTTGGGAGCTACGAGCAGTACTTC. Supplemented by reference TRBV15 and TRBJ2-7, the full variable domain reads DAMVIQNPRYQVTQFGKPVTLSCSQTLNHNVMYWYQQKSSQAPKLLFHYYDKDFNNEADTPDNFQSRRPNTSFCFLDIRSPGLGDTAMYLCATSRDLGSYEQYFGPGTRLTVT.

This chain links TRBV28 with TRBJ2-7; 9 nucleotides line up with TRBD1. Germline values: CDR1 MDHEN, CDR2 SYDVKM. The CDR3 contains 15 residues. V shed 3 bases and J 4 bases; nucleotides not matched to a gene: 7. DNA for the CDR3: TGTGCCAGCAGTTTGGACAGGGGATCGGGGTACGAGCAGTACTTC. Translation gives CASSLDRGSGYEQYF.

This chain links TRBV5-1 with TRBJ2-2; D possibly matches TRBD1 or TRBD2 (6 bases each). With 3 bases removed from V and 4 bases from J, the gap between germline ends came to 13 bases. The CDR3 runs 15 residues. Germline V gives CDR1 SGHRS, CDR2 YFSETQ. The CDR3 spells CASSSAEGGTGELFF. CDR3 in DNA: TGCGCCAGCAGCTCAGCGGAGGGGGGCACCGGGGAGCTGTTTTTT.

V gene TRBV29-1 combines with J gene TRBJ2-5; 8 bases align to TRBD1. Judging by the DNA end, TRBJ2-7 fits better; the J call may be wrong. CDR3 length equals 13 residues. Per the germline V gene, CDR1 is SQVTM and CDR2 is ANQGSEA. The CDR3 DNA is TGCAGCGCTTCAGGGGGCAGGGACTACGAGCAGTACTTC. It translates to CSASGGRDYEQYF.

This clone occurred once. The V and J genes are TRBV7-9 and TRBJ1-4; 12 bases agree with TRBD1. This CDR3 spans 16 amino acids. V dropped 6 bases and J dropped 3; count of bases not matched to a gene: 5. In germline, CDR1 is SEHNR, CDR2 FQNEAQ (reference sequence). The CDR3 region is CASSSGTGGPNEKLFF. The CDR3 DNA sequence: TGTGCCAGCAGTTCCGGGACAGGGGGCCCTAATGAAAAACTGTTTTTT.